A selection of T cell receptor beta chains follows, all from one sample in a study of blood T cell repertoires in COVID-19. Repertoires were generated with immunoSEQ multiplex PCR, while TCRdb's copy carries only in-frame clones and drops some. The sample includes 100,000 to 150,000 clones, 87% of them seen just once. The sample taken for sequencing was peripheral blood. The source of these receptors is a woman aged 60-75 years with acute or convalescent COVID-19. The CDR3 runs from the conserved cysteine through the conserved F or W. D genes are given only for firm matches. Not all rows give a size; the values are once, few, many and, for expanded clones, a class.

CDR3aa: CASSVTGGADTQYF
CDR3nt: TGTGCCAGCAGCGTGACAGGGGGCGCGGATACGCAGTATTTT
j_gene: TRBJ2-3
abundance: NA
v_gene: TRBV6-5
d_gene: TRBD1

CDR3aa: CASSDGTGVSPLHF
CDR3nt: TGTGCCAGCAGTGACGGGACAGGGGTTTCACCCCTCCACTTT
j_gene: TRBJ1-6
abundance: NA
v_gene: TRBV2
d_gene: TRBD1

CDR3aa: CASSNREGGEKLFF
CDR3nt: TGTGCCAGCAGCAACAGGGAAGGCGGCGAAAAACTGTTTTTT
j_gene: TRBJ1-4
abundance: once
v_gene: TRBV2
d_gene: NA

CDR3aa: CASSLGVSGSSYEQYF
CDR3nt: TGTGCCAGCAGTTTAGGGGTTAGCGGTAGCTCCTACGAGCAGTACTTC
j_gene: TRBJ2-7
abundance: NA
v_gene: TRBV28
d_gene: NA

CDR3aa: CASSYRSTRTDTQYF
CDR3nt: TGTGCCAGCAGTTACCGGTCTACGCGCACAGATACGCAGTATTTT
j_gene: TRBJ2-3
abundance: NA
v_gene: TRBV6-5
d_gene: NA

CDR3aa: CASSVSGTATNEKLFF
CDR3nt: TGTGCCAGCAGCGTTTCCGGGACAGCAACTAATGAAAAACTGTTTTTT
j_gene: TRBJ1-4
abundance: NA
v_gene: TRBV9
d_gene: TRBD1

CDR3aa: CASSLTGRANYGYTF
CDR3nt: TGTGCCAGCAGTTTAACAGGGAGGGCTAACTATGGCTACACCTTC
j_gene: TRBJ1-2
abundance: NA
v_gene: TRBV27
d_gene: NA

CDR3aa: CASSRGLEEKLFF
CDR3nt: TGTGCCAGCAGCAGGGGGCTCGAAGAAAAACTGTTTTTT
j_gene: TRBJ1-4
abundance: NA
v_gene: TRBV28
d_gene: TRBD1

CDR3aa: CASLDGVKGANVLTF
CDR3nt: TGTGCCTCGCTAGACGGGGTGAAAGGGGCCAACGTCCTGACTTTC
j_gene: TRBJ2-6
abundance: NA
v_gene: TRBV6-5
d_gene: NA

CDR3aa: CASSREGSNQPQHF
CDR3nt: TGTGCCAGTAGTAGGGAGGGATCCAATCAGCCCCAGCATTTT
j_gene: TRBJ1-5
abundance: NA
v_gene: TRBV19
d_gene: NA

CDR3aa: CASSGLAGRTDTQYF
CDR3nt: TGTGCCAGCAGCGGACTAGCGGGAAGAACAGATACGCAGTATTTT
j_gene: TRBJ2-3
abundance: NA
v_gene: TRBV3-1/TRBV3-2
d_gene: TRBD2

CDR3aa: CASSPGTGNSPLHF
CDR3nt: TGTGCCAGCAGCCCCGGGACAGGGAATTCACCCCTCCACTTT
j_gene: TRBJ1-6
abundance: NA
v_gene: TRBV5-8
d_gene: TRBD1

CDR3aa: CASSPAGGIGNSPLHF
CDR3nt: TGTGCCAGCAGCCCAGCGGGGGGAATAGGTAATTCACCCCTCCACTTT
j_gene: TRBJ1-6
abundance: NA
v_gene: TRBV4-2
d_gene: NA

CDR3aa: CAWSVGVAGGPGDTQYF
CDR3nt: TGTGCCTGGAGTGTAGGGGTAGCGGGAGGGCCAGGAGATACGCAGTATTTT
j_gene: TRBJ2-3
abundance: NA
v_gene: TRBV30
d_gene: TRBD2

CDR3aa: CASSPGGARQPQHF
CDR3nt: TGTGCCAGCAGCCCGGGGGGAGCCCGCCAGCCCCAGCATTTT
j_gene: TRBJ1-5
abundance: NA
v_gene: TRBV9
d_gene: NA

CDR3aa: CASSPPGTANQPQHF
CDR3nt: TGTGCCAGCAGTCCCCCCGGGACAGCTAATCAGCCCCAGCATTTT
j_gene: TRBJ1-5
abundance: few
v_gene: TRBV28
d_gene: TRBD1

CDR3aa: CASSLGGPTDTQYF
CDR3nt: TGCGCCAGCAGCTTGGGAGGGCCTACAGATACGCAGTATTTT
j_gene: TRBJ2-3
abundance: once
v_gene: TRBV5-1
d_gene: NA

CDR3aa: CASRYQGADEQYF
CDR3nt: TGTGCCAGCAGATATCAGGGGGCCGACGAGCAGTACTTC
j_gene: TRBJ2-7
abundance: NA
v_gene: TRBV28
d_gene: TRBD1

CDR3aa: CASSLGLGGATDTQYF
CDR3nt: TGTGCCAGCAGCTTAGGCCTCGGGGGGGCCACAGATACGCAGTATTTT
j_gene: TRBJ2-3
abundance: NA
v_gene: TRBV7-3
d_gene: TRBD2

CDR3aa: CASSLGLLAGGLNEQFF
CDR3nt: TGCGCCAGCAGCTTGGGCCTCCTAGCGGGAGGGTTGAATGAGCAGTTCTTC
j_gene: TRBJ2-1
abundance: NA
v_gene: TRBV5-1
d_gene: TRBD2

CDR3aa: CAIRGASGIPSTDTQYF
CDR3nt: TGTGCCATCAGAGGGGCTAGCGGGATTCCTAGCACAGATACGCAGTATTTT
j_gene: TRBJ2-3
abundance: NA
v_gene: TRBV10-3
d_gene: TRBD2

CDR3aa: CASSLVTFRSYNEQFF
CDR3nt: TGTGCCAGCAGCTTAGTCACTTTCCGATCCTACAATGAGCAGTTCTTC
j_gene: TRBJ2-1
abundance: NA
v_gene: TRBV7-9
d_gene: NA

CDR3aa: CASSFEGAETQYF
CDR3nt: TGTGCCAGCAGCTTTGAGGGAGCAGAGACCCAGTACTTC
j_gene: TRBJ2-5
abundance: NA
v_gene: TRBV5-4
d_gene: NA

CDR3aa: CATRPLRTSDTQYF
CDR3nt: TGTGCCACCCGCCCTTTACGTACATCAGATACGCAGTATTTT
j_gene: TRBJ2-3
abundance: NA
v_gene: TRBV15
d_gene: NA

CDR3aa: CASSPLALTGELFF
CDR3nt: TGTGCCAGCTCACCGCTAGCTCTCACCGGGGAGCTGTTTTTT
j_gene: TRBJ2-2
abundance: NA
v_gene: TRBV18
d_gene: NA

CDR3aa: CASSPRGETQYF
CDR3nt: TGTGCCAGCAGCCCCCGGGGAGAGACCCAGTACTTC
j_gene: TRBJ2-5
abundance: once
v_gene: TRBV2
d_gene: NA

CDR3aa: CASSIAGSSYNEQFF
CDR3nt: TGTGCCAGCAGCATCGCCGGGAGTTCCTACAATGAGCAGTTCTTC
j_gene: TRBJ2-1
abundance: NA
v_gene: TRBV7-9
d_gene: NA

CDR3aa: CASSTGGTVNYGYTF
CDR3nt: TGTGCCAGTAGTACTGGGGGGACAGTCAACTATGGCTACACCTTC
j_gene: TRBJ1-2
abundance: once
v_gene: TRBV19
d_gene: TRBD1

CDR3aa: CASSPPRGQGRGYTF
CDR3nt: TGTGCCAGCAGTCCCCCCAGGGGACAGGGCAGGGGCTACACCTTC
j_gene: TRBJ1-2
abundance: NA
v_gene: TRBV28
d_gene: TRBD1

CDR3aa: CASSIMARTGRTEAFF
CDR3nt: TGTGCCAGTAGTATAATGGCCCGGACAGGGCGCACTGAAGCTTTCTTT
j_gene: TRBJ1-1
abundance: NA
v_gene: TRBV19
d_gene: TRBD1

CDR3aa: CASSLLPEDTIYF
CDR3nt: TGTGCCAGCTCACTCCTCCCAGAAGACACCATATATTTT
j_gene: TRBJ1-3
abundance: NA
v_gene: TRBV18
d_gene: NA

CDR3aa: CASSFYRVDSPLHF
CDR3nt: TGTGCCAGCAGTTTCTACAGGGTAGATTCACCCCTCCACTTT
j_gene: TRBJ1-6
abundance: NA
v_gene: TRBV27
d_gene: NA

CDR3aa: CASSSHRGTVHTF
CDR3nt: TGTGCCAGCAGCTCGCACAGGGGTACCGTCCACACCTTC
j_gene: TRBJ1-2
abundance: few
v_gene: TRBV7-3
d_gene: TRBD1

CDR3aa: CSGATGENTEAFF
CDR3nt: TGCAGCGGTGCGACCGGGGAAAACACTGAAGCTTTCTTT
j_gene: TRBJ1-1
abundance: NA
v_gene: TRBV29-1
d_gene: NA

CDR3aa: CASNLAGTSYNEQFF
CDR3nt: TGTGCCAGCAATTTAGCGGGAACTAGCTACAATGAGCAGTTCTTC
j_gene: TRBJ2-1
abundance: NA
v_gene: TRBV6-5
d_gene: TRBD2

CDR3aa: CASSRIGDVAFF
CDR3nt: TGTGCCAGCAGCCGAATAGGGGATGTTGCTTTCTTT
j_gene: TRBJ1-1
abundance: NA
v_gene: TRBV3-1/TRBV3-2
d_gene: NA

CDR3aa: CASSQQGGTEAFF
CDR3nt: TGTGCCAGCAGCCAGCAGGGTGGCACTGAAGCTTTCTTT
j_gene: TRBJ1-1
abundance: NA
v_gene: TRBV3-1/TRBV3-2
d_gene: NA

CDR3aa: CASSSFLTSGNQPQHF
CDR3nt: TGTGCCAGCAGCTCTTTTTTGACGTCAGGAAATCAGCCCCAGCATTTT
j_gene: TRBJ1-5
abundance: NA
v_gene: TRBV5-5
d_gene: NA

CDR3aa: CASSLGRLEAFF
CDR3nt: TGTGCCAGCAGCTTAGGGAGGCTGGAAGCTTTCTTT
j_gene: TRBJ1-1
abundance: NA
v_gene: TRBV7-8
d_gene: NA

CDR3aa: CASSKRQGSIAEAFF
CDR3nt: TGTGCCAGTAGTAAACGACAGGGTAGTATCGCTGAAGCTTTCTTT
j_gene: TRBJ1-1
abundance: few
v_gene: TRBV19
d_gene: TRBD1

CDR3aa: CASSFDILNQPQHF
CDR3nt: TGCGCCAGCAGCTTCGACATACTCAATCAGCCCCAGCATTTT
j_gene: TRBJ1-5
abundance: NA
v_gene: TRBV4-1
d_gene: NA

CDR3aa: CASSAGLAGSQETQYF
CDR3nt: TGTGCCAGCAGCGCGGGACTAGCGGGGAGCCAAGAGACCCAGTACTTC
j_gene: TRBJ2-5
abundance: NA
v_gene: TRBV9
d_gene: TRBD2

CDR3aa: CASSSKTGLVEPQHF
CDR3nt: TGTGCCAGCAGTTCAAAGACAGGGTTAGTAGAGCCCCAGCATTTT
j_gene: TRBJ1-5
abundance: NA
v_gene: TRBV6-6
d_gene: TRBD1

CDR3aa: CATSEVAGRAETQYF
CDR3nt: TGTGCCACCAGTGAAGTAGCGGGAAGGGCGGAGACCCAGTACTTC
j_gene: TRBJ2-5
abundance: NA
v_gene: TRBV24-1
d_gene: TRBD2

CDR3aa: CASSKWTARPYGYTF
CDR3nt: TGTGCCAGCAGCAAGTGGACTGCAAGACCCTATGGCTACACCTTC
j_gene: TRBJ1-2
abundance: NA
v_gene: TRBV21-1
d_gene: NA

CDR3aa: CASSFTGGGGYTF
CDR3nt: TGTGCCAGCAGCTTTACAGGGGGCGGTGGCTACACCTTC
j_gene: TRBJ1-2
abundance: NA
v_gene: TRBV5-6
d_gene: TRBD1

CDR3aa: CASSLAGEGGQYF
CDR3nt: TGTGCCAGCTCACTAGCGGGAGAAGGAGGGCAGTACTTC
j_gene: TRBJ2-7
abundance: NA
v_gene: TRBV18
d_gene: TRBD2

CDR3aa: CASSLAALAGSTDTQYF
CDR3nt: TGTGCCAGCAGCTTGGCGGCGCTAGCGGGATCGACAGATACGCAGTATTTT
j_gene: TRBJ2-3
abundance: NA
v_gene: TRBV5-4
d_gene: TRBD2

CDR3aa: CASSETGHLSGNTIYF
CDR3nt: TGTGCCAGCAGTGAGACGGGACACCTGTCTGGAAACACCATATATTTT
j_gene: TRBJ1-3
abundance: NA
v_gene: TRBV25-1
d_gene: NA

CDR3aa: CASSRTDPLVSPLHF
CDR3nt: TGTGCCAGCAGTCGAACAGATCCCTTAGTATCACCCCTCCACTTT
j_gene: TRBJ1-6
abundance: once
v_gene: TRBV6-5
d_gene: NA

CDR3aa: CASSQTSGRAGETQYF
CDR3nt: TGTGCCAGCAGCCAGACTAGCGGGAGGGCCGGGGAGACCCAGTACTTC
j_gene: TRBJ2-5
abundance: NA
v_gene: TRBV7-6
d_gene: TRBD2

CDR3aa: CASSLVRGFSTEAFF
CDR3nt: TGTGCCAGCAGCTTAGTCAGGGGATTCAGCACTGAAGCTTTCTTT
j_gene: TRBJ1-1
abundance: NA
v_gene: TRBV11-3
d_gene: NA

CDR3aa: CASSLAGRGEQFF
CDR3nt: TGTGCCAGCAGCTTGGCCGGGCGGGGTGAGCAGTTCTTC
j_gene: TRBJ2-1
abundance: NA
v_gene: TRBV5-4
d_gene: NA